A selection of T cell receptor beta chains follows, all from one sample in a study of control samples from healthy donors and cancer patients. Some clones are missing from TCRdb's copy, which holds only in-frame ones; the method was immunoSEQ multiplex PCR. In the table there are about 150,000 clones, about 94% of which are singletons. The sequencing sample was made of blood. These receptors were taken from a man in his forties in good health. CDR3s include the opening cysteine and the closing phenylalanine or tryptophan. D genes are given only for firm matches. Clone size is stated in some rows and not others, as once, few, many or a class when expanded.

D,J,size,V,CDR3,DNA
TRBD2,TRBJ2-7,NA,TRBV10-2,CASSLAGGSYEQYF,TGCGCCAGCAGCTTAGCGGGGGGGAGCTACGAGCAGTACTTC
NA,TRBJ2-1,NA,TRBV5-1,CASSRGGSYNEQFF,TGCGCCAGCAGCCGGGGAGGCTCCTACAATGAGCAGTTCTTC
NA,TRBJ1-1,NA,TRBV27,CASSFSGRAFF,TGTGCCAGCAGTTTTTCAGGGAGGGCTTTCTTT
NA,TRBJ1-2,NA,TRBV5-1,CASSLAEGTNYGYTF,TGCGCCAGCAGCTTGGCCGAAGGCACAAACTATGGCTACACCTTC
NA,TRBJ2-7,NA,TRBV7-9,CASSKQNYEQYF,TGTGCCAGCAGCAAACAGAACTACGAGCAGTACTTC
TRBD1,TRBJ1-2,once,TRBV7-9,CASSLESQGARNGYTF,TGTGCCAGCAGCTTAGAATCACAGGGGGCGCGGAATGGCTACACCTTC
NA,TRBJ1-5,NA,TRBV28,CASSFRLGMGWGNQPQHF,TGTGCCAGCAGTTTCCGTCTAGGGATGGGTTGGGGGAATCAGCCCCAGCATTTT
TRBD2,TRBJ2-1,NA,TRBV9,CASSPVGTSGGPSSYNEQFF,TGTGCCAGCAGCCCAGTAGGGACTAGCGGGGGCCCGAGCTCCTACAATGAGCAGTTCTTC
NA,TRBJ1-1,NA,TRBV5-1,CASSLRTAGNTEAFF,TGCGCCAGCAGCCTCCGGACAGCCGGGAACACTGAAGCTTTCTTT
NA,TRBJ2-2,NA,TRBV27,CASSFVAGANGELFF,TGTGCCAGCAGTTTTGTTGCAGGGGCTAACGGGGAGCTGTTTTTT
TRBD1,TRBJ1-2,few,TRBV18,CASSSGQGEGYTF,TGTGCCAGCTCATCGGGACAGGGTGAAGGCTACACCTTC
NA,TRBJ1-3,NA,TRBV6-5,CASSYDGVSGNTIYF,TGTGCCAGCAGTTACGACGGAGTCTCTGGAAACACCATATATTTT
NA,TRBJ1-2,NA,TRBV30,CAWSRETRGYTF,TGTGCCTGGAGCCGTGAGACGCGAGGCTACACCTTC
TRBD1,TRBJ2-6,NA,TRBV6-5,CATQDRSSGANVLTF,TGTGCCACCCAGGACAGGAGCTCTGGGGCCAACGTCCTGACTTTC
NA,TRBJ2-7,NA,TRBV7-8,CASSLGLSYEQYF,TGTGCCAGCAGTCTGGGTCTCTCCTACGAGCAGTACTTC
TRBD1,TRBJ1-1,NA,TRBV7-8,CASSRGGRLEAFF,TGTGCCAGCAGCCGAGGGGGCAGGCTTGAAGCTTTCTTT
NA,TRBJ2-2,NA,TRBV5-1,CASSSSNTGELFF,TGCGCCAGCAGCTCCTCGAACACCGGGGAGCTGTTTTTT
NA,TRBJ1-1,NA,TRBV7-2,CASSLPLAGKWRTEAFF,TGTGCCAGCAGCTTACCCCTGGCAGGGAAGTGGAGGACTGAAGCTTTCTTT
NA,TRBJ1-1,NA,TRBV5-1,CASSISRGEAFF,TGCGCCAGCAGCATCTCGAGGGGGGAGGCTTTCTTT
NA,TRBJ2-7,NA,TRBV21-1,CASSKKFSQVSEQYF,TGTGCCAGCAGCAAAAAATTTTCCCAGGTCTCCGAGCAGTACTTC
NA,TRBJ2-5,NA,TRBV11-1,CASSLGGDFRETQYF,TGTGCCAGCAGCTTAGGGGGGGACTTTAGGGAGACCCAGTACTTC
NA,TRBJ2-1,NA,TRBV7-9,CASSVQGDEQFF,TGTGCCAGCAGCGTACAGGGTGATGAGCAGTTCTTC
TRBD1,TRBJ1-2,once,TRBV4-1,CASSQGAGQGVWGYTF,TGCGCCAGCAGCCAAGGGGCGGGACAGGGGGTGTGGGGCTACACCTTC
TRBD1,TRBJ2-3,NA,TRBV24-1,CATAPGQGLIGTADTQYF,TGTGCCACCGCTCCGGGACAGGGGCTTATCGGCACAGCAGATACGCAGTATTTT
NA,TRBJ1-5,NA,TRBV30,CAWSGGKQPQHF,TGTGCCTGGAGCGGGGGGAAACAGCCCCAGCATTTT
NA,TRBJ1-2,once,TRBV11-3,CASSLDQGPGREVGYTF,TGTGCCAGCAGCTTAGATCAGGGGCCGGGGAGGGAGGTGGGCTACACCTTC
TRBD2,TRBJ2-3,NA,TRBV6-2/TRBV6-3,CASSYNRKRGPTDTQYF,TGTGCCAGCAGTTACAATCGGAAGCGGGGGCCCACAGATACGCAGTATTTT
NA,TRBJ2-1,NA,TRBV18,CASSGLSYNEQFF,TGTGCCAGCTCAGGGCTTTCCTACAATGAGCAGTTCTTC
NA,TRBJ1-6,few,TRBV12-3/TRBV12-4,CASSRAPGSPLHF,TGTGCCAGCTCTAGGGCCCCAGGGTCACCCCTCCACTTT
TRBD2,TRBJ2-3,NA,TRBV30,CAWRSVAGGPDTQYF,TGTGCCTGGAGGTCGGTAGCGGGGGGGCCTGATACGCAGTATTTT
NA,TRBJ2-6,once,TRBV11-1,CASRGPGAGANVLTF,TGTGCCAGCAGAGGCCCCGGGGCTGGGGCCAACGTCCTGACTTTC
NA,TRBJ2-2,NA,TRBV6-6,CASSYAGADTGELFF,TGTGCCAGCAGTTACGCGGGGGCAGACACCGGGGAGCTGTTTTTT
NA,TRBJ1-6,NA,TRBV6-2/TRBV6-3,CASSYIRLNSPLHF,TGTGCCAGCAGTTACATCAGACTTAATTCACCCCTCCACTTT
NA,TRBJ1-3,NA,TRBV19,CASSNPGYSGNTIYF,TGTGCCAGTAGTAACCCAGGGTACTCTGGAAACACCATATATTTT
NA,TRBJ2-7,NA,TRBV9,CASTVSRDSYEQYF,TGTGCCAGCACCGTATCGAGGGATTCCTACGAGCAGTACTTC
TRBD2,TRBJ2-3,NA,TRBV7-2,CASSLAAGGADTQYF,TGTGCCAGCAGCTTAGCCGCGGGGGGTGCGGATACGCAGTATTTT
TRBD1,TRBJ1-3,NA,TRBV12-5,CASGIGTGGVSGNTIYF,TGTGCTAGTGGCATCGGGACAGGGGGTGTTTCTGGAAACACCATATATTTT
NA,TRBJ1-2,once,TRBV6-5,CASSYAGGRYGYTF,TGTGCCAGCAGTTATGCTGGGGGGCGATATGGCTACACCTTC
NA,TRBJ1-2,NA,TRBV6-2/TRBV6-3,CASSLDTLLDYGYTF,TGTGCCAGCAGTTTAGACACCCTACTCGACTATGGCTACACCTTC
TRBD1,TRBJ1-1,NA,TRBV7-6,CASSPGPGQRMPEAFF,TGTGCCAGCAGCCCCGGACCGGGACAGCGAATGCCTGAAGCTTTCTTT
NA,TRBJ1-2,NA,TRBV7-9,CASSPNLNYGYTF,TGTGCCAGCAGCCCGAATCTTAACTATGGCTACACCTTC
NA,TRBJ1-2,NA,TRBV6-1,CASSDGVIANYGYTF,TGTGCCAGCAGTGACGGGGTCATAGCTAACTATGGCTACACCTTC
TRBD2,TRBJ2-3,NA,TRBV11-2,CASSAGGVESTDTQYF,TGTGCCAGCAGCGCGGGGGGGGTGGAATCCACAGATACGCAGTATTTT
NA,TRBJ2-2,NA,TRBV24-1,CATSDFEAAVDGELFF,TGTGCCACCAGTGATTTCGAGGCGGCAGTTGACGGGGAGCTGTTTTTT
NA,TRBJ2-3,NA,TRBV25-1,CASSEDRYRSTDTQYF,TGTGCCAGCAGTGAAGATCGCTACCGAAGCACAGATACGCAGTATTTT
TRBD1,TRBJ2-1,NA,TRBV10-2,CASSVISGQGARSEQFF,TGCGCCAGCAGTGTTATATCGGGACAGGGGGCTCGGAGTGAGCAGTTCTTC
NA,TRBJ2-7,NA,TRBV7-2,CASSYSGTRDYEQYF,TGTGCCAGCAGCTATTCCGGGACAAGGGACTACGAGCAGTACTTC
NA,TRBJ2-5,NA,TRBV5-1,CASISDGAGKTQYF,TGCGCCAGCATCAGCGACGGGGCCGGGAAGACCCAGTACTTC
TRBD2,TRBJ2-3,NA,TRBV7-8,CASILLAGPTDTQYF,TGTGCCAGCATCCTCCTAGCGGGGCCCACAGATACGCAGTATTTT
TRBD1,TRBJ2-1,NA,TRBV27,CASSPRQGLATGPHNEQFF,TGTGCCAGCAGTCCCAGACAGGGGCTCGCAACGGGCCCCCACAATGAGCAGTTCTTC